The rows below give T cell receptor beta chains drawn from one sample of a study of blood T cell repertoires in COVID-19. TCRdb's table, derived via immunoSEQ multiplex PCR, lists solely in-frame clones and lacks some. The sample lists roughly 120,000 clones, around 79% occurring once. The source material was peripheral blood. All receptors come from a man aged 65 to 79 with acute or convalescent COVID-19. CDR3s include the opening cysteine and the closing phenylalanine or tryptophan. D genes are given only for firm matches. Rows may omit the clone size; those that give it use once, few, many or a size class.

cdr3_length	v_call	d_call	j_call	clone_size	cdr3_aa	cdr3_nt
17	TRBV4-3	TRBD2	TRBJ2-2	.	CASSQGATSGEVGELFF	TGCGCCAGCAGCCAGGGGGCTACTAGCGGGGAGGTCGGGGAGCTGTTTTTT
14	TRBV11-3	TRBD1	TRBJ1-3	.	CASSFGTGGNTIYF	TGTGCCAGCAGCTTTGGGACAGGAGGAAACACCATATATTTT
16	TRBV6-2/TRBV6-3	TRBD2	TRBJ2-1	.	CASSYPRGDSSNEQFF	TGTGCCAGCAGTTACCCCCGGGGGGACTCGTCAAATGAGCAGTTCTTC
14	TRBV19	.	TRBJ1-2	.	CASLSGGRGSGYTF	TGTGCCAGTCTTTCGGGGGGGCGCGGTAGCGGCTACACCTTC
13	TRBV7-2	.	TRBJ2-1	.	CASSLGVGDEQFF	TGTGCCAGCAGCTTAGGTGTGGGCGATGAGCAGTTCTTC
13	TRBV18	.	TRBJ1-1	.	CASSPEVPTEAFF	TGTGCCAGCTCACCAGAGGTGCCCACTGAAGCTTTCTTT
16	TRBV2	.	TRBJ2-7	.	CASSLSGREVSYEQYF	TGTGCCAGCAGCCTATCCGGACGGGAAGTCTCCTACGAGCAGTACTTC
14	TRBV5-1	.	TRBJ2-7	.	CASSLSPGTSEQYF	TGCGCCAGCAGCTTGTCCCCAGGGACTTCTGAGCAGTACTTC
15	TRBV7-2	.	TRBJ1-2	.	CASSLATGANYGYTF	TGTGCCAGCAGCTTAGCTACGGGGGCTAACTATGGCTACACCTTC
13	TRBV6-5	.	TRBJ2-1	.	CASSYLLGAGQFF	TGTGCCAGCAGTTACCTCCTAGGGGCTGGGCAGTTCTTC
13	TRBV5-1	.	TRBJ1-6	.	CASSSTPGSPLHF	TGCGCCAGCAGCTCTACCCCGGGTTCACCCCTCCACTTT
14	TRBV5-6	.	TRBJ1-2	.	CASSSPGRGYGYTF	TGTGCCAGCAGCTCCCCTGGACGGGGCTATGGCTACACCTTC
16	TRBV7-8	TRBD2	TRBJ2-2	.	CASSLRLAGLTGELFF	TGTGCCAGCAGCCTAAGACTAGCGGGGCTCACCGGGGAGCTGTTTTTT
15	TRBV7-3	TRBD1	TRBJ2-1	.	CASSLRQGINNEQFF	TGTGCCAGCAGCTTACGACAGGGGATTAACAATGAGCAGTTCTTC
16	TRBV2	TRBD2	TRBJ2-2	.	CASSGTLAENTGELFF	TGTGCCAGCAGTGGAACACTAGCGGAGAACACCGGGGAGCTGTTTTTT
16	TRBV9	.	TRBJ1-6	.	CASSVNPARVYSPLHF	TGTGCCAGCAGCGTAAATCCCGCCAGGGTATATTCACCCCTCCACTTT
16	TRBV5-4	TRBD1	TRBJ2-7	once	CASSPIQGAPGHEQYF	TGTGCCAGCAGCCCGATACAGGGGGCTCCGGGTCACGAGCAGTACTTC
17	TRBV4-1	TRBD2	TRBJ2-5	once	CASSQDALAGELVTQYF	TGCGCCAGCAGCCAAGATGCCCTAGCGGGGGAGCTTGTGACCCAGTACTTC
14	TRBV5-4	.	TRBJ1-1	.	CASSLARGNTEAFF	TGTGCCAGCAGCTTGGCCAGGGGGAACACTGAAGCTTTCTTT
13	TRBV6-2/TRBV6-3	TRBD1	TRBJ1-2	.	CASSGGGLYGYTF	TGTGCCAGCAGTGGAGGGGGCCTCTATGGCTACACCTTC
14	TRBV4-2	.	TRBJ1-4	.	CASSQVGASEKLFF	TGTGCCAGCAGCCAAGTGGGGGCAAGTGAAAAACTGTTTTTT
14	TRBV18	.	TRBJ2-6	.	CASSPQSGANVLTF	TGTGCCAGCTCACCCCAGTCTGGGGCCAACGTCCTGACTTTC
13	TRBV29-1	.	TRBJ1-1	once	CSVGGMGYTEAFF	TGCAGCGTGGGGGGTATGGGGTACACTGAAGCTTTCTTT
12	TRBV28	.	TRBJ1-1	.	CASHHRGIEAFF	TGTGCCAGCCACCATCGGGGTATTGAAGCTTTCTTT
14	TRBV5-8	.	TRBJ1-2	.	CASSRMGSAGGYTF	TGTGCCAGCAGCCGGATGGGGTCGGCGGGTGGCTACACCTTC
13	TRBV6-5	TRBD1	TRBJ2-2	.	CASRDRVAGELFF	TGTGCCAGCAGGGACAGGGTTGCCGGGGAGCTGTTTTTT
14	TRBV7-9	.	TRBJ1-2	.	CASSLSAGYYGYTF	TGTGCCAGCAGCTTAAGTGCCGGGTACTATGGCTACACCTTC
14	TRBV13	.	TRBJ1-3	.	CASSLGVRGNTIYF	TGTGCCAGCAGCTTAGGGGTCAGAGGAAACACCATATATTTT
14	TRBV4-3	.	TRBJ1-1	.	CASSHRQVNTEAFF	TGCGCCAGCAGCCACCGACAAGTGAACACTGAAGCTTTCTTT
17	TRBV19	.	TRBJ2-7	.	CASSISPAGRGTYEQYF	TGTGCCAGTAGTATCTCGCCCGCGGGCAGGGGAACCTACGAGCAGTACTTC
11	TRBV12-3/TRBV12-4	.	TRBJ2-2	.	CASTGTGELFF	TGTGCCAGCACGGGAACCGGGGAGCTGTTTTTT
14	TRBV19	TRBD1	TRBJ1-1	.	CASGFRGLSTEAFF	TGTGCCAGTGGATTCAGGGGGCTTAGCACTGAAGCTTTCTTT
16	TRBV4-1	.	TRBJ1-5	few	CASSHPTQGSGQPQHF	TGCGCCAGCAGCCACCCAACCCAGGGTTCAGGGCAGCCCCAGCATTTT
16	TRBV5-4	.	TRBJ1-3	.	CASSLETGLSGNTIYF	TGTGCCAGCAGCTTGGAGACAGGCCTATCTGGAAACACCATATATTTT
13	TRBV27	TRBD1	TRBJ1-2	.	CASWGRGDYGYTF	TGTGCCAGCTGGGGCAGGGGGGACTATGGCTACACCTTC
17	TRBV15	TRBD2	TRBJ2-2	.	CATSRRAGGQNTGELFF	TGTGCCACCAGCAGGAGAGCGGGGGGGCAGAACACCGGGGAGCTGTTTTTT
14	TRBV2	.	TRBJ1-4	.	CASSGEQGGEKLFF	TGTGCCAGCAGTGGGGAACAGGGTGGAGAAAAACTGTTTTTT
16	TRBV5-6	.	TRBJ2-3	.	CASSPDGGTSTDTQYF	TGTGCCAGCAGCCCGGACGGGGGAACTAGCACAGATACGCAGTATTTT
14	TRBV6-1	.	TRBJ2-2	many	CASSEGSSTGELFF	TGTGCCAGCAGTGAAGGTTCCAGTACCGGGGAGCTGTTTTTT
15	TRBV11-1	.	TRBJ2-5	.	CASSLAVAGKETQYF	TGTGCCAGCAGCTTAGCGGTTGCGGGGAAAGAGACCCAGTACTTC
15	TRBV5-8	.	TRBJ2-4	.	CASSGGTDASNIQYF	TGTGCCAGCAGCGGGGGGACTGATGCGTCAAACATTCAGTACTTC